The entry below gives a single T cell receptor (beta chain) sequence along with its context. The sample comes from a study of blood T cell repertoires in COVID-19. Seattle enrolled patients during active infection and tracked them longitudinally. This CDR3 spans 14 amino acids. CDR1 is SGHDT, CDR2 YYEEEE, per germline. Trimming pared 0 bases from V and 8 bases from J, leaving 11 bases between. Per the original data handling: Estimates of nucleated cell counts were drawn from the amplification of reference gene primers. Profiling relied on immunoSEQ multiplex PCR, and the TCRdb table lists in-frame clones only, not all of them. V and J calls and clone size come straight from that table; D and trimming were deduced from the DNA. The data contain tens of thousands of clones, over 60% of them seen just once; the ten biggest clones take up about 2.1%.

Input material: peripheral blood. The clonotype was recovered from a man aged 65 to 79 with COVID-19, enrolled during active disease. The chain carries TRBV5-6 and TRBJ1-4; D uncertain. CDR3 region: CASSLGLRGEKLFF. The CDR3 DNA reads TGTGCCAGCAGCTTGGGTCTCCGAGGGGAAAAACTGTTTTTT.